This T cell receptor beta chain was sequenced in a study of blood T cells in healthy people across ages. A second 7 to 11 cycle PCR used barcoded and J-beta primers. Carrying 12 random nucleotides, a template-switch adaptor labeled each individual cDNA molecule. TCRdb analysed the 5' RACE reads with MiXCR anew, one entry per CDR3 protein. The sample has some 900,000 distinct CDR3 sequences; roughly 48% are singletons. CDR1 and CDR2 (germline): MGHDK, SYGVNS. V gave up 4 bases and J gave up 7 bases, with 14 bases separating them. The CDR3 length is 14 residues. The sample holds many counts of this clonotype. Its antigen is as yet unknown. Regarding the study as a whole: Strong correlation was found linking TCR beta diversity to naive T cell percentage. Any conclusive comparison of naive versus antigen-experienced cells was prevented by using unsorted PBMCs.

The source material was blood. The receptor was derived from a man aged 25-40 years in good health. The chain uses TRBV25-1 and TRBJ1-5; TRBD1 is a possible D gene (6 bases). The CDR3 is CASSGGGLEQPQHF. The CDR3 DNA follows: TGTGCCAGCAGTGGGGGGGGCCTTGAGCAGCCCCAGCATTTT.